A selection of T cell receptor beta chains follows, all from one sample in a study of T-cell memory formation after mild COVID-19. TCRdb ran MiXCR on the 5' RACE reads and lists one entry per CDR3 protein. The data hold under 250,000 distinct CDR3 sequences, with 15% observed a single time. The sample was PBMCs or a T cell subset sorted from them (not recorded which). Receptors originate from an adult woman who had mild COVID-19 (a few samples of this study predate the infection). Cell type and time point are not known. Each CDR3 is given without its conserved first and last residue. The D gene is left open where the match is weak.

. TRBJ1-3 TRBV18 ASSPQSSSGNTIY
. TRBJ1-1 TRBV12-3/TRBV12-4 ASRLTMNTEAF
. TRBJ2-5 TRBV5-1 ASSSRHGGAGETQY
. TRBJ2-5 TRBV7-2 ASSLAQTVKETQY
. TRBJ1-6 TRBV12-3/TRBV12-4 ASSDQQGSSPLH
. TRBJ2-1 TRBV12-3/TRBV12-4 ASSFGEDNEQF
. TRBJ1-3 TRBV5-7 ASSSGWRGSGNTIY
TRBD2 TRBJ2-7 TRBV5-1 ASSLGPRLAATYEQY
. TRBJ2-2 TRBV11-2 ASSRREGNTGELF
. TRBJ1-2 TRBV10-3 AISGGMDYGYT
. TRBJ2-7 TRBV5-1 ASSFSRTEQY
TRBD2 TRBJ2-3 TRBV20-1 SARISGGSSGIKDTQY
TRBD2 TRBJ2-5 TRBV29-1 STGGASGGMRDQY
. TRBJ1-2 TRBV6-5 ASTGYGANYGYT
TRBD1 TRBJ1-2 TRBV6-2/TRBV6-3 ASRGTGSPGYT
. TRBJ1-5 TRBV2 ASSWLAGVGENQPQH
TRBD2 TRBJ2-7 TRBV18 ASSPLGTSGSGYEQY
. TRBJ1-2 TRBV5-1 ASSPDGNYGYT
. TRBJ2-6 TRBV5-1 ASSSGTGNSGANVLT
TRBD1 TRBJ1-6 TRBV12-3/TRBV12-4 ASNRGGTGSPLH
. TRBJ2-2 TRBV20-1 SARPLANPGELF
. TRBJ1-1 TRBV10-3 AARRAGNTEAF
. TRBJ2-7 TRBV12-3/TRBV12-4 ASSLIYEQY
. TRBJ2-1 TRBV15 ATSREQSGYNEQF
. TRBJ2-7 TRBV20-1 SATIGSDARYEQY
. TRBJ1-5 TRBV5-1 ASSSSSGDQPQH
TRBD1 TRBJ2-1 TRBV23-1 ASSQHRDRNEQF
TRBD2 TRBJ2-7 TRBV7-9 ASSRLAGEQY
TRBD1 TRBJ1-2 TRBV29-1 SVDSRGRYGYT
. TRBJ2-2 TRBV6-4 ASRGMAGELF
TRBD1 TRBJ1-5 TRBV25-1 ASSTTGDRQPQH